These 30 T cell receptor beta chains originate from one sample sequenced in a study of Graves' ophthalmopathy and Graves' hyperthyroidism. Beta-chain TCR CDR3 regions were amplified from RNA transcripts. The first-round RT-PCR employed HTBI primers together with the Qiagen OneStep RT-PCR kit. A multiplex PCR was then performed as the second round. TCRdb re-analysed the multiplex PCR reads in MiXCR, keeping a single row per CDR3 protein. The table lists hundreds of thousands of distinct CDR3 sequences, 22% of them singletons. Sequencing input: peripheral blood. The receptor set was obtained from a woman aged 18-35 years with stable Graves' hyperthyroidism. Some clones in this sample may be carry-over from other donors' samples.

A few counts support this clonotype. V gene TRBV28 combines with J gene TRBJ2-2; tentative D call: TRBD2 (5 bases). The CDR3 length is 17 residues. V dropped 6 bases and J dropped 0 bases, with 17 bases sitting between them. Germline V gene data show CDR1 as MDHEN and CDR2 as SYDVKM. CDR3 DNA: TGTGCCAGCAGCTCTCCCTCGAGAGGGACGAACACCGGGGAGCTGTTTTTT. Protein: CASSSPSRGTNTGELFF.

The chain combines TRBV7-9 with TRBJ2-5; TRBD1 or TRBD2 may be the D gene (7 bases each). V lost 5 bases and J 3 bases, leaving 19 bases between the germline ends. The CDR3 runs to 16 residues. CDR1 is SEHNR, CDR2 FQNEAQ, per germline (reference sequence). The CDR3 bases are TGTGCCAGCAGCACCCGGACAGGCGGGAGCAAAGAGACCCAGTACTTC. It translates to CASSTRTGGSKETQYF.

This clonotype was picked up many times. The chain couples TRBV5-1 to TRBJ2-3, with 10 bases aligning to TRBD2. CDR1 is SGHRS and CDR2 is YFSETQ in the germline V gene. The V segment lost 6 bases and the J segment 1 base; nucleotides outside the gene matches: 2. The CDR3 runs to 14 residues. CDR3 sequence reads: CASIAGGGTDTQYF. CDR3 coding DNA: TGCGCCAGCATAGCGGGAGGAGGCACAGATACGCAGTATTTT.

This clonotype has only a few counts. The chain has TRBV6-5 and TRBJ1-5, with TRBD1 matching 7 bases. Germline V gene data show CDR1 as MNHEY and CDR2 as SVGAGI. The CDR3 loop spans 17 amino acids. The ends lost 2 bases at V and 2 bases at J; junction bases unmatched: 9. The CDR3 is CASSYAGAGGGNQPQHF. CDR3 DNA: TGTGCCAGCAGTTACGCAGGCGCAGGGGGAGGCAATCAGCCCCAGCATTTT.

This chain links TRBV28 with TRBJ2-7, with unresolved D. Trimming cost V 7 bases and J 3 bases, with 19 bases left between them. This CDR3 spans 15 amino acids. Germline assignment: CDR1 MDHEN and CDR2 SYDVKM. CDR3 DNA sequence: TGTGCCAGCAAAGTCAACATCCCCGGCGACTACGAGCAGTACTTC. This sequence encodes CASKVNIPGDYEQYF.

In its sample, this clonotype was seen many times. DNA of the CDR3: TGTGCCTGGAGCCGGCCCGTTGGTCACGAGCAGTACTTC. It yields the protein CAWSRPVGHEQYF. This chain uses TRBV30 with TRBJ2-7; D is unresolved. Trimming removed 3 bases from V and 5 bases from J, with 14 bases in between. The V gene's germline CDR1 is GTSNPN and CDR2 SVGIG (reference sequence). This CDR3 has 13 amino acids.

This clonotype was observed at least ten times. The V call is TRBV6-1, the J call TRBJ2-2; weak D call: TRBD1 (6 bases). Trimming shortened V by 6 bases and J by 4 bases, and 15 bases separated the two germline ends. Germline V lookup: CDR1 MNHNS, CDR2 SASEGT. The CDR3 is made up of 15 amino acids. The CDR3 bases are TGTGCCAGCAGGAGGGCAGGGGCCGGCACCGGGGAGCTGTTTTTT. It is translated as CASRRAGAGTGELFF.

This clonotype appeared a few times. This sequence joins TRBV30 and TRBJ2-2, with no clear D. The CDR3 contains 12 residues. V was shortened by 4 bases and J by 3 bases, with 6 bases between the two germline ends. Per germline, CDR1 GTSNPN and CDR2 SVGIG (reference sequence). The chain's CDR3 is CAWKPDTGELFF. CDR3 nucleotides: TGTGCCTGGAAGCCGGACACCGGGGAGCTGTTTTTT.

This clonotype was counted only a few times. V is TRBV4-1 and J is TRBJ1-6, with 10 bases aligning to TRBD1. J lost 10 bases, V lost 2 bases, and 11 bases had no gene match. Germline lookup yields CDR1 MGHRA and CDR2 YSYEKL. The CDR3 is made up of 17 amino acids. CDR3 nucleotides: TGCGCCAGCAGCCAAACGGGGACAGGGGATTTAAGGTCACCCCTCCACTTT. Its translation: CASSQTGTGDLRSPLHF.

V is TRBV5-1 and J is TRBJ1-1; D ambiguous. This CDR3 region has 13 residues. Germline V CDR1 and CDR2: SGHRS, YFSETQ. V was clipped by 1 base and J by 4 bases, with 8 bases between them. The CDR3 region is CASSLTMGTEAFF. CDR3 in DNA: TGCGCCAGCAGCTTGACAATGGGCACTGAAGCTTTCTTT.

In this sample, this clonotype turned up many times. The rearrangement links TRBV15 to TRBJ2-5, with TRBD2 matching 9 bases. V lost 0 bases to trimming and J lost 3 bases; unmatched junction nucleotides: 14. Per germline, CDR1 LNHNV and CDR2 YYDKDF (reference sequence). There are 19 residues in the CDR3. The CDR3 DNA is TGTGCCACCAGCAGAGATCTAGGTCAAGGTAGCGGGAGAGAAGAGACCCAGTACTTC. Protein: CATSRDLGQGSGREETQYF.

This clonotype showed up just a few times. J is TRBJ1-6 and V is TRBV7-9, with no clear D. There are 15 residues in the CDR3. Trimming shortened V by 2 bases and J by 6 bases, and 11 bases separated the two germline ends. The germline V gene has CDR1 SEHNR and CDR2 FQNEAQ (reference sequence). In DNA form, the CDR3 reads TGTGCCAGCAGCTTAAAATTTCACGTTAATTCACCCCTCCACTTT. Protein sequence: CASSLKFHVNSPLHF.

The sample holds many counts of this clonotype. The chain carries TRBV12-3 or TRBV12-4 and TRBJ1-2, with 7 bases aligning to TRBD1. The CDR3 has 13 amino acids. The V and J ends lost 6 bases and 2 bases, in that order; junction bases with no gene match: 3. CDR3 sequence: CASRRGGNYGYTF. In nucleotides, the CDR3 is TGTGCCAGCAGGAGAGGGGGCAACTATGGCTACACCTTC.

This clonotype showed up just a few times. The V gene is TRBV12-3 or TRBV12-4, the J gene TRBJ1-1; 9 bases are shared with TRBD1. The trim removed 5 bases at V and 11 bases at J, leaving 12 bases unmatched. The CDR3 is 14 residues long. Here the CDR3 reads CASSLPGQGRAAFF. CDR3 sequence (DNA): TGTGCCAGCAGTCTCCCCGGACAGGGGCGAGCGGCTTTCTTT.

This clonotype has just a few counts. In nucleotides, the CDR3 is TGTGCCAGCAAGGCGGGAGGGCCGCTCACGGTATACGAGCAGTACTTC. Amino acids: CASKAGGPLTVYEQYF. The genes are TRBV6-2 or TRBV6-3 and TRBJ2-7, with 9 bases identical to TRBD2. Germline V gene data show CDR1 as MNHEY and CDR2 as SVGEGT. The CDR3 loop spans 16 amino acids. The V gene end was trimmed by 7 bases and the J gene end by 4 bases; junction bases not matched to a gene: 14.

This chain joins TRBV12-5 and TRBJ2-5; 13 bases fit TRBD2. Germline loops: CDR1 LGHNT, CDR2 FRNRAP. CDR3 size: 18 residues. Trimming took 4 bases from V and 5 from J; bases not matched to a gene: 13. Here the CDR3 reads CASGSSGTSGNVRETQYF. CDR3 coding DNA: TGTGCTAGTGGTTCCTCCGGGACTAGCGGGAACGTTAGGGAGACCCAGTACTTC.

This clonotype was counted many times. One junction end disagrees with the germline gene, perhaps due to a read error. V is TRBV5-1 and J is TRBJ1-1; 8 bases are a match to TRBD1. CDR1 is SGHRS, CDR2 YFSETQ, per germline. The CDR3 totals 14 residues. The DNA for the CDR3 is TGCGCCAGCAGCTTAAACAGGGGGAACACTGGAGCTTTCTTT. Amino acids: CASSLNRGNTGAFF. The complete variable domain, with remaining parts taken from reference TRBV5-1 and TRBJ1-1, reads KAGVTQTPRYLIKTRGQQVTLSCSPISGHRSVSWYQQTPGQGLQFLFEYFSETQRNKGNFPGRFSGRQFSNSRSEMNVSTLELGDSALYLCASSLNRGNTGAFFGQGTRLTVV.

There are a few counts of this clonotype. The chain carries TRBV15 and TRBJ1-2, with TRBD1 as a possible D gene (5 bases). This CDR3 has 15 amino acids. Germline V gene sequence: CDR1 LNHNV, CDR2 YYDKDF (reference sequence). The V end lost 0 bases, the J end lost 4 bases, and 12 bases lay between the germline ends. The chain's CDR3 is CATSRERDRTYGYTF. CDR3 nucleotide sequence: TGTGCCACCAGCAGAGAACGAGACAGAACCTATGGCTACACCTTC.

The table lists this clonotype with many counts. This chain joins TRBV7-2 and TRBJ1-1, with D perhaps TRBD1 (6 bases). Germline V gives CDR1 SGHTA, CDR2 FQGNSA. This CDR3 spans 16 amino acids. With 1 base removed from V and 1 base from J, the gap between germline ends came to 13 bases. Here the CDR3 reads CASSLVAGEGNTEAFF. CDR3 in DNA: TGTGCCAGCAGCTTAGTAGCAGGGGAAGGGAACACTGAAGCTTTCTTT.

This clonotype has a count of ten or more. Germline and junction disagree at one end, which may indicate a read error. The chain combines TRBV20-1 with TRBJ2-4, with a tentative D call TRBD2 (5 bases). The CDR3 length is 15 residues. Germline lookup yields CDR1 DFQATT and CDR2 SNEGSKA (reference sequence). CDR3 nucleotides: TGCAGTGCTAGAGAGACGGGAATAGCCAAAAACATTAAGTACTTC. Translating gives CSARETGIAKNIKYF.

This rearrangement joins TRBV30 to TRBJ2-5; D gene unclear. CDR3 length: 13 amino acids. The V end lost 0 bases, the J end lost 5 bases, and 10 bases lay between the germline ends. In germline, CDR1 is GTSNPN, CDR2 SVGIG (reference sequence). The CDR3 protein is CAWSVLERETQYF. The CDR3 DNA sequence: TGTGCCTGGAGTGTACTGGAACGGGAGACCCAGTACTTC.

This clonotype was recorded at least ten times. The V gene is TRBV6-1, the J gene TRBJ1-5; D not certain. Germline V gene data show CDR1 as MNHNS and CDR2 as SASEGT. V was trimmed by 7 bases and J by 7 bases, leaving 14 bases between them. CDR3 length equals 13 residues. Here the CDR3 reads CASTPGLTQPQHF. CDR3 DNA: TGTGCCAGCACCCCGGGCCTCACCCAGCCCCAGCATTTT.

This clonotype appeared many times. J is TRBJ1-2 and V is TRBV29-1, with a weak D call TRBD1 (6 bases). From germline, CDR1 is SQVTM and CDR2 ANQGSEA. Deletions cut 7 bases from V and 1 base from J, with 10 bases between. This CDR3 is 12 amino acids long. CDR3 sequence reads: CSGGGGNYGYTF. Written as DNA, the CDR3 is TGCAGCGGGGGAGGGGGTAACTATGGCTACACCTTC.

This clonotype has ten or more counts. The rearrangement joins TRBV20-1 to TRBJ2-7, with TRBD1 matching 9 bases. Germline lookup yields CDR1 DFQATT and CDR2 SNEGSKA (reference sequence). Germline trimming cut 5 bases from V and 2 bases from J; bases unmatched to any gene: 13. The CDR3 is 16 amino acids. The DNA for the CDR3 is TGCAGTGCTGGAAAATTTACTCGGGACAGGGCCTACGAGCAGTACTTC. It codes for CSAGKFTRDRAYEQYF.

This clonotype occurred many times. The chain links TRBV6-2 or TRBV6-3 to TRBJ1-5; TRBD1 agrees at 8 bases. V was clipped by 5 bases and J by 7 bases; unmatched bases: 1. Germline V CDR1 and CDR2: MNHEY, SVGEGT. The CDR3 consists of 12 residues. CDR3 sequence: CASSGQGQPQHF. The CDR3 region has the DNA TGTGCCAGCAGTGGACAGGGACAGCCCCAGCATTTT.

V usage is TRBV6-1 and J usage is TRBJ2-5; TRBD2 agrees at 11 bases. This CDR3 has 14 residues. J gave up 3 bases and V 8 bases, and 5 bases lay outside the gene matches. Germline lookup yields CDR1 MNHNS and CDR2 SASEGT. DNA of the CDR3: TGTGCCAGCGATAGCGGGGGGGCTGAAGAGACCCAGTACTTC. It translates to CASDSGGAEETQYF.

This clonotype was observed many times. The genes are TRBV6-5 and TRBJ2-5; 8 bases are shared with TRBD1. V lost 3 bases and J lost 5; bases outside the gene matches: 8. This CDR3 contains 15 residues. Germline lookup yields CDR1 MNHEY and CDR2 SVGAGI. CDR3 DNA sequence: TGTGCCAGCAGTTATTTCAGGGGGCGCGAGGAGACCCAGTACTTC. This gives the protein CASSYFRGREETQYF.

The CDR3 loop reads CASLGTGGSYGYTF. In DNA form, the CDR3 reads TGTGCCAGCCTAGGGACAGGGGGATCCTATGGCTACACCTTC. V gene TRBV6-1 combines with J gene TRBJ1-2, with 11 bases matching TRBD1. V was pared by 8 bases and J by 4 bases, with 6 bases of the junction left unmatched. This CDR3 is 14 amino acids long. CDR1 is MNHNS, CDR2 SASEGT, per germline.

V is TRBV4-1 and J is TRBJ1-1; a possible D gene is TRBD1 (6 bases). The CDR3 is 14 residues long. CDR1 is MGHRA, CDR2 YSYEKL, per germline. V shed 0 bases and J shed 7 bases, with 12 bases lying between them. The CDR3 nucleotides are TGCGCCAGCAGCCAAGAGGGGGGGGCTATTGAAGCTTTCTTT. Translation: CASSQEGGAIEAFF.

This clonotype appeared many times. The chain couples TRBV15 to TRBJ1-5, with D possibly TRBD1 on 6 matching bases. Trimming took 0 bases from V and 1 from J, leaving 13 bases between them. This CDR3 region has 17 residues. Germline V gives CDR1 LNHNV, CDR2 YYDKDF (reference sequence). The CDR3: CATSRDLIGTSNQPQHF. CDR3 sequence (DNA): TGTGCCACCAGCAGAGATCTGATAGGGACAAGCAATCAGCCCCAGCATTTT. The full variable domain, rest sourced from reference TRBV15 and TRBJ1-5, is DAMVIQNPRYQVTQFGKPVTLSCSQTLNHNVMYWYQQKSSQAPKLLFHYYDKDFNNEADTPDNFQSRRPNTSFCFLDIRSPGLGDTAMYLCATSRDLIGTSNQPQHFGDGTRLSIL.